This TCR beta chain was identified in a study of beta chain features in type 1 diabetes. This clone was seen once. Its specificity is not known. The authors reverse transcribed all of the isolated RNA, so sequencing captured expressed TCRB transcripts. Sequencing used immunoSEQ multiplex PCR; TCRdb keeps in-frame clones, though not all of them. In the table there are about half a million clones, approximately 30% of which are singletons. This CDR3 comprises 14 residues. Between the trimmed V and J ends, which lost 5 bases and 0 bases, there was a span of 8 bases. Per germline, CDR1 GTSNPN and CDR2 SVGIG (reference sequence). Study-level findings and limits: Sequencing from cDNA could over-represent high-TCR-expressing cells.

The chain has TRBV30 and TRBJ2-6; no firm D call. Sequencing was done on a sample of naive CD4+ T cells from blood. The sequence was obtained from a man younger than 30 in good health. This CDR3 reads CAWAQVSGANVLTF. CDR3 DNA: TGTGCCTGGGCGCAGGTCTCTGGGGCCAACGTCCTGACTTTC. The full variable domain, its missing parts supplied by reference TRBV30 and TRBJ2-6, is SQTIHQWPATLVQPVGSPLSLECTVEGTSNPNLYWYRQAAGRGLQLLFYSVGIGQISSEVPQNLSASRPQDRQFILSSKKLLLSDSGFYLCAWAQVSGANVLTFGAGSRLTVL.